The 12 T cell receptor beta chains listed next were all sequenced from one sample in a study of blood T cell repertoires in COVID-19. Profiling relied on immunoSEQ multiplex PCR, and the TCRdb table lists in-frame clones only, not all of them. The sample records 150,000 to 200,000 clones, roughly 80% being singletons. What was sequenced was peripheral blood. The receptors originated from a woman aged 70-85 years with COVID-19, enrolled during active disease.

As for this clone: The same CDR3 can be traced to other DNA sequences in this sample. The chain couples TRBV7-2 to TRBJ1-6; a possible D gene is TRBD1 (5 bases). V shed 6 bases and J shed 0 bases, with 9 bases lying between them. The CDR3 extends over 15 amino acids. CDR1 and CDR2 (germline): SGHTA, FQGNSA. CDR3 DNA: TGTGCCAGCAGTTTCGACAGCTCCTATAATTCACCCCTCCACTTT. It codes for CASSFDSSYNSPLHF.

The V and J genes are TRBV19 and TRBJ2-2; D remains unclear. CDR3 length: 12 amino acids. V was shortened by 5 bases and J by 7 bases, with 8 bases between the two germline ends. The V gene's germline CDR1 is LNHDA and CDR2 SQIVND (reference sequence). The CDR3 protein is CASSVLSGELFF. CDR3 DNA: TGTGCCAGTAGTGTGTTGAGCGGGGAGCTGTTTTTT.

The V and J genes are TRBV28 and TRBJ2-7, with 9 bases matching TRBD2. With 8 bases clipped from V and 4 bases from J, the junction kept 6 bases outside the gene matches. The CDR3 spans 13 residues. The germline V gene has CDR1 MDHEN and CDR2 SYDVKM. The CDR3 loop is CASWTSEPYEQYF. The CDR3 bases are TGTGCCAGCTGGACTAGCGAACCTTACGAGCAGTACTTC.

CDR3 sequence reads: CASIPGLAVYEQYF. CDR3 nucleotides: TGTGCCAGCATACCGGGACTAGCGGTCTACGAGCAGTACTTC. The chain uses TRBV2 and TRBJ2-7, with TRBD2 matching over 11 bases. CDR1 SNHLY and CDR2 FYNNEI come from the germline V gene. V lost 7 bases to trimming and J lost 3 bases; unmatched junction nucleotides: 5. This CDR3 has 14 amino acids.

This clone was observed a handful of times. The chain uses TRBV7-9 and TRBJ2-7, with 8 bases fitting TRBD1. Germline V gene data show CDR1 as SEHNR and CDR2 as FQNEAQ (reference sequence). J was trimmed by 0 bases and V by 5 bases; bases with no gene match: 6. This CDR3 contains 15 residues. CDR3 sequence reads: CASSAGTGFSYEQYF. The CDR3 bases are TGTGCCAGCAGCGCTGGGACAGGATTCTCCTACGAGCAGTACTTC.

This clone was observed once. In DNA form, the CDR3 reads TGCGCCAGCAGCTTGGGACAGGGGGGTTACAATGAGCAGTTCTTC. Translation gives CASSLGQGGYNEQFF. This chain connects TRBV5-1 to TRBJ2-1; 9 positions match TRBD1. CDR3 length equals 15 residues. CDR1 SGHRS and CDR2 YFSETQ come from the germline V gene. V gave up 0 bases and J gave up 4 bases; unmatched junction bases: 2.

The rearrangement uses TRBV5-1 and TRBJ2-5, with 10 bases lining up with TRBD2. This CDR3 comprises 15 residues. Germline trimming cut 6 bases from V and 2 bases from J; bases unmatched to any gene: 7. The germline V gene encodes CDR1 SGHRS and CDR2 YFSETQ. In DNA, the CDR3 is TGCGCCAGCACCCCTTCTAGCGGGAGTCAAGAGACCCAGTACTTC. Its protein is CASTPSSGSQETQYF. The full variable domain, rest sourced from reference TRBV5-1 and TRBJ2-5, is KAGVTQTPRYLIKTRGQQVTLSCSPISGHRSVSWYQQTPGQGLQFLFEYFSETQRNKGNFPGRFSGRQFSNSRSEMNVSTLELGDSALYLCASTPSSGSQETQYFGPGTRLLVL.

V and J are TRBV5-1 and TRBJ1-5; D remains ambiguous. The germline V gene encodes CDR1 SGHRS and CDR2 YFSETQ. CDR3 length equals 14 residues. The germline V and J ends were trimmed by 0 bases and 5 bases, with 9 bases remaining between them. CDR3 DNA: TGCGCCAGCAGCTTGGAAGGGCGGGATCAGCCCCAGCATTTT. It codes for CASSLEGRDQPQHF. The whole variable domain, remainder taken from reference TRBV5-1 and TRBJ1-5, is KAGVTQTPRYLIKTRGQQVTLSCSPISGHRSVSWYQQTPGQGLQFLFEYFSETQRNKGNFPGRFSGRQFSNSRSEMNVSTLELGDSALYLCASSLEGRDQPQHFGDGTRLSIL.

As DNA, the CDR3 is TGTGCCAGCAGCCAAGGGCCGACCCAGTACTTC. Its protein is CASSQGPTQYF. The chain couples TRBV14 to TRBJ2-5; no reliable D call. From germline, CDR1 is SGHDN and CDR2 FVKESK. The germline V and J ends were trimmed by 1 base and 7 bases, with 4 bases remaining between them. This CDR3 comprises 11 residues. The full variable domain, its missing parts supplied by reference TRBV14 and TRBJ2-5, is EAGVTQFPSHSVIEKGQTVTLRCDPISGHDNLYWYRRVMGKEIKFLLHFVKESKQDESGMPNNRFLAERTGGTYSTLKVQPAELEDSGVYFCASSQGPTQYFGPGTRLLVL.

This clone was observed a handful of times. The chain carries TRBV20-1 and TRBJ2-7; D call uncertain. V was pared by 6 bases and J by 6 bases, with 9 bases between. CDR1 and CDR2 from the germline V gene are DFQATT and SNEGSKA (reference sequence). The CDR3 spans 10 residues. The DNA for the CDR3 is TGCAGTGCCGCGTCTGCCGAGCAGTACTTC. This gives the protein CSAASAEQYF.

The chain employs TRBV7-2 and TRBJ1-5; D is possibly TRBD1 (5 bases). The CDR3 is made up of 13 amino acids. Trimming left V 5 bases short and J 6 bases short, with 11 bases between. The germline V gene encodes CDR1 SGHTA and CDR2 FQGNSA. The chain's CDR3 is CASSRGRAQPQHF. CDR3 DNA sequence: TGTGCCAGCAGCCGCGGCAGGGCTCAGCCCCAGCATTTT.

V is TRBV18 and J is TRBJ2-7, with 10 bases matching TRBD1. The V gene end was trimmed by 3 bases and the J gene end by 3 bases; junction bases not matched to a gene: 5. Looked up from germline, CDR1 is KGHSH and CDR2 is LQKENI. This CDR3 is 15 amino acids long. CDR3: CASSPSTGGHYEQYF. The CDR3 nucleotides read TGTGCCAGCTCACCCTCGACAGGGGGCCACTACGAGCAGTACTTC.